This paragraph reports one TCR beta chain. These data belong to a study of blood T cell repertoires in COVID-19. Turning to the study itself: T cells, B-cell-depleted T cells, or PBMCs supplied cDNA or gDNA.

Methods used by the authors: Amplifying reference gene primers gave estimates of nucleated cell counts. Only in-frame clones appear in the TCRdb table, and some are missing; sequencing was by immunoSEQ multiplex PCR. V, J and clone size reflect that table, while D and trimming were determined from the DNA. The sample carries tens of thousands of clones, around 87% recorded once. V lost 4 bases to trimming and J lost 2 bases; unmatched junction nucleotides: 3. Germline V gene lookup returns CDR1 SGHNT and CDR2 YYREEE (reference sequence). This CDR3 comprises 15 residues. The sequenced sample consisted of peripheral blood. This clonotype originated in a man aged 45-65 years with acute or convalescent COVID-19. The rearrangement joins TRBV5-4 to TRBJ2-7; 13 nucleotides agree with TRBD2. In DNA form, the CDR3 reads TGTGCCAGCAGCACCGGGACTAGCGGGGCCTACGAGCAGTACTTC. Residues: CASSTGTSGAYEQYF.